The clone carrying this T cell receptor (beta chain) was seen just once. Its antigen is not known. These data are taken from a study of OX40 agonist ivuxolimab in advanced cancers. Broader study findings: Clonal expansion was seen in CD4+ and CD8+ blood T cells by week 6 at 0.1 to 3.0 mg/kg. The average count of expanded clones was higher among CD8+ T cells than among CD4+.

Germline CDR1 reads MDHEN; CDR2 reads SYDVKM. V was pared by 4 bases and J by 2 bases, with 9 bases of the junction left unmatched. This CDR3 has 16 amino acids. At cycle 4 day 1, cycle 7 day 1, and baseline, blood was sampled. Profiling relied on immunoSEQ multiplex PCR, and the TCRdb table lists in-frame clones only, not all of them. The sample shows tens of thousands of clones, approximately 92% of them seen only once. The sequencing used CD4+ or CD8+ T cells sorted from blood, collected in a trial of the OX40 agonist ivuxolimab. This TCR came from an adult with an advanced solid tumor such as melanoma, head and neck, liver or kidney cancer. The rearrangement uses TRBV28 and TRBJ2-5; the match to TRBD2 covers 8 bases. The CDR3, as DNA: TGTGCCAGCAGTTCGGGGGGGGCGGGAGGTCAAGAGACCCAGTACTTC. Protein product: CASSSGGAGGQETQYF. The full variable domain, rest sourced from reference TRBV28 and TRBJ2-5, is DVKVTQSSRYLVKRTGEKVFLECVQDMDHENMFWYRQDPGLGLRLIYFSYDVKMKEKGDIPEGYSVSREKKERFSLILESASTNQTSMYLCASSSGGAGGQETQYFGPGTRLLVL.